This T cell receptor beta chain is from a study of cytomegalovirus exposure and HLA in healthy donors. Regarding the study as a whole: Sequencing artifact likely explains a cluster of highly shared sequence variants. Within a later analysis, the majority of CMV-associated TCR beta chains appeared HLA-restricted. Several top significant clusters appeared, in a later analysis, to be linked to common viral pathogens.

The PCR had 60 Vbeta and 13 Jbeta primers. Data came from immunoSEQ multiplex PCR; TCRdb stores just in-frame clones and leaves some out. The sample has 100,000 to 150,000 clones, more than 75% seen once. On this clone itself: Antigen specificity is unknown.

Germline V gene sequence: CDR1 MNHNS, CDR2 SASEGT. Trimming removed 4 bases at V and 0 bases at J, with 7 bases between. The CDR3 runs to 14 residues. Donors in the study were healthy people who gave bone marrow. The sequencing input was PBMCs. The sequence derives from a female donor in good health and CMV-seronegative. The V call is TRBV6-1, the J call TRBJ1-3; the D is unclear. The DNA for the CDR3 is TGTGCCAGCAGTGTCGACATCTCTGGAAACACCATATATTTT. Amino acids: CASSVDISGNTIYF.